This T cell receptor (beta chain) is from a study of blood T cell repertoires in COVID-19. Sequenced by immunoSEQ multiplex PCR; TCRdb stores in-frame clones only, minus some. The sample lists 180,000 or so clones, 86% occurring once. The clonotype originates from a man younger than 30 with acute or convalescent COVID-19. Sequencing was carried out using peripheral blood.

CDR3 amino acids: CASSYLRTGNYGYTF. The DNA of the CDR3 is TGTGCCAGCAGCTATCTCCGGACAGGGAACTATGGCTACACCTTC. The genes are TRBV9 and TRBJ1-2; 8 nucleotides match TRBD1. The trim removed 4 bases at V and 2 bases at J, leaving 7 bases unmatched. The CDR3 length is 15 residues. The germline V gene encodes CDR1 SGDLS and CDR2 YYNGEE.